This TCR beta chain was identified during a study of T cell responses to AZD1222 COVID-19 vaccine. Study-level findings and limits: Repertoire samples came only from after the peak T cell response. Only a handful of AZD1222 recipients tested seropositive at baseline. Nearly half of unique spike-specific TCRs reportedly avoided B.1.351 and B.1.1.7 mutated regions.

As concerns this clone: Its antigen is still unknown.

Sequenced by immunoSEQ multiplex PCR; TCRdb stores in-frame clones only, minus some. The data contain under 200,000 clones, roughly 94% of them singletons. CDR3 length: 14 amino acids. V lost 5 bases and J lost 5; bases outside the gene matches: 10. Germline V lookup: CDR1 GTSNPN, CDR2 SVGIG (reference sequence). Here the sequenced sample was peripheral blood, taken on day 0 of AZD1222 vaccination. The chain carries TRBV30 and TRBJ1-2; 8 bases are a match to TRBD1. This sequence was found in an adult in good health. In nucleotides, the CDR3 is TGTGCCTGGGGAGGACAGGGCCTCCGGTATGGCTACACCTTC. Protein: CAWGGQGLRYGYTF.